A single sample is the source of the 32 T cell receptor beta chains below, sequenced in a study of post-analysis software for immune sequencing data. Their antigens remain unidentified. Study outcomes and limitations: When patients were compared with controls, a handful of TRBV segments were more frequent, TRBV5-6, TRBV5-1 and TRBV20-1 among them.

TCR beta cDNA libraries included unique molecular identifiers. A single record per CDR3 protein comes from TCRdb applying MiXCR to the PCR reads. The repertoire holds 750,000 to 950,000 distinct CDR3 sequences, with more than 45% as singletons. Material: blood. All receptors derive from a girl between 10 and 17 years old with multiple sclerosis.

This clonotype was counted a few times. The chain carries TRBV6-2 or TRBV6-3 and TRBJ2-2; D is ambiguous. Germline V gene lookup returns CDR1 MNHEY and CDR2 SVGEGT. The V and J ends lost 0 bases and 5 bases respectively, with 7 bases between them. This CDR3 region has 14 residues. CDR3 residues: CASSYSEFTGELFF. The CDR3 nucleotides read TGTGCCAGCAGTTACTCGGAGTTTACCGGGGAGCTGTTTTTT.

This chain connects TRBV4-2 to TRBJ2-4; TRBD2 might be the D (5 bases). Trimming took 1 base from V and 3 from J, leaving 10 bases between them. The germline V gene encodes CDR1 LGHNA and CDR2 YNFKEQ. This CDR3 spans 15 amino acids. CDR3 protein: CASSQAGEGKNIQYF. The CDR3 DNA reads TGTGCCAGCAGCCAAGCTGGCGAGGGCAAAAACATTCAGTACTTC.

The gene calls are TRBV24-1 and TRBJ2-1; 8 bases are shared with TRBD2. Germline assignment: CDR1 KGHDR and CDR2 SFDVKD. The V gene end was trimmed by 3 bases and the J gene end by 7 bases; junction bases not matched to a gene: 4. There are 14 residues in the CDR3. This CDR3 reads CATSDSGRGNEQFF. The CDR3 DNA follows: TGTGCCACCAGTGATAGCGGGAGAGGGAATGAGCAGTTCTTC.

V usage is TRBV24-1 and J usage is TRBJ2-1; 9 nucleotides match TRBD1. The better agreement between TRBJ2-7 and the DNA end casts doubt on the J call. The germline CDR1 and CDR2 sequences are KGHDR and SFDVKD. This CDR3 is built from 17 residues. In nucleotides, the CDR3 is TGTGCCACCAGTGATTTAGGAGGAACAGGGGGCTACAATGAGCAGTACTTC. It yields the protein CATSDLGGTGGYNEQYF.

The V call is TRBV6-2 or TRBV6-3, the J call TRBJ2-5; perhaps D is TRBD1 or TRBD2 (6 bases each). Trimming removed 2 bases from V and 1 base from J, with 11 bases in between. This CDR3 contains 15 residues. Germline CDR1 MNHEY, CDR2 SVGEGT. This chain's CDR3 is CASSYRRGVQETQYF. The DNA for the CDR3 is TGTGCCAGCAGTTACCGGAGGGGGGTCCAAGAGACCCAGTACTTC.

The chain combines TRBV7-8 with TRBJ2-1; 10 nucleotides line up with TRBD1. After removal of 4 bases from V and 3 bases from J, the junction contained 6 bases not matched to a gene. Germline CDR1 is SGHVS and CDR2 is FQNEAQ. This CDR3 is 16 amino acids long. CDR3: CASSSGQGVIYNEQFF. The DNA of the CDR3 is TGTGCCAGCAGCTCCGGACAGGGGGTTATCTACAATGAGCAGTTCTTC.

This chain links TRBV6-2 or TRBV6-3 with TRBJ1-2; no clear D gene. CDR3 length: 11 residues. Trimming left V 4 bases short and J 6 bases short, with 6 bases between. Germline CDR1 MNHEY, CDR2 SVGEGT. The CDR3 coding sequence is TGTGCCAGCAGTTGGACGGATGGCTACACCTTC. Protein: CASSWTDGYTF.

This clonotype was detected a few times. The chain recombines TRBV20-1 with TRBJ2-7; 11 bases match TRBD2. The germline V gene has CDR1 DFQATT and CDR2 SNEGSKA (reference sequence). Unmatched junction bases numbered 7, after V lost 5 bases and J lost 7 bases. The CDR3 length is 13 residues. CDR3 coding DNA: TGCAGTGCTTCACTAGCGGGAGCTGGGGAGCAGTACTTC. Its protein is CSASLAGAGEQYF.

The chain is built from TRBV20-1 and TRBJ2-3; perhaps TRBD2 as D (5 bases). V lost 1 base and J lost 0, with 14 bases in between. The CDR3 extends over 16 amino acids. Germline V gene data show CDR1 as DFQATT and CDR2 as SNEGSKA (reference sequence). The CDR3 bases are TGCAGTGCTAGAGTCCCTAAGGGCGGGAGCACAGATACGCAGTATTTT. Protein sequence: CSARVPKGGSTDTQYF.

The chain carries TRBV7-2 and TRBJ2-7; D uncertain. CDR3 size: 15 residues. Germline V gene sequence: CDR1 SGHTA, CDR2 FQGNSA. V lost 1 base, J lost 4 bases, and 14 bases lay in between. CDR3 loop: CASSLDRGNKYEQYF. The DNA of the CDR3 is TGTGCCAGCAGCTTAGATCGTGGGAATAAGTACGAGCAGTACTTC.

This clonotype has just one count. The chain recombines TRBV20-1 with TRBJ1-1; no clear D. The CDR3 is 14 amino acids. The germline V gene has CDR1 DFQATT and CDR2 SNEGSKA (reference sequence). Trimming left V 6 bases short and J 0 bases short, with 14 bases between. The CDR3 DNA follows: TGCAGTGCATCTCCCCCGGTTATGAACACTGAAGCTTTCTTT. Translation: CSASPPVMNTEAFF.

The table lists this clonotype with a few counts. In DNA form, the CDR3 reads TGTGCCAGCAGTCCGCCCCTGCGGCAGGGGCAATATGGCTACACCTTC. As protein: CASSPPLRQGQYGYTF. The J gene is TRBJ1-2, the V gene TRBV28; D might be TRBD1 (6 bases). Germline V lookup: CDR1 MDHEN, CDR2 SYDVKM. With 5 bases removed from V and 5 bases from J, the gap between germline ends came to 21 bases. This CDR3 region has 16 residues.

The CDR3 spells CATSDPTETWDGYTF. As DNA, the CDR3 is TGTGCCACCAGTGACCCCACAGAGACCTGGGATGGCTACACCTTC. This chain uses TRBV24-1 with TRBJ1-2; no firm D call. Trimming took off 4 bases at V and 6 bases at J, with 17 bases between the two ends. The CDR3 covers 15 residues. Germline values: CDR1 KGHDR, CDR2 SFDVKD.

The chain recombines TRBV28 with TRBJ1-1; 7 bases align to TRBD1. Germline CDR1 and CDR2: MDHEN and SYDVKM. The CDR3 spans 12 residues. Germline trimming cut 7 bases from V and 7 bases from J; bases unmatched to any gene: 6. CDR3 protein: CASTIDRVEAFF. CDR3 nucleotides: TGTGCCAGCACCATCGACAGGGTTGAAGCTTTCTTT.

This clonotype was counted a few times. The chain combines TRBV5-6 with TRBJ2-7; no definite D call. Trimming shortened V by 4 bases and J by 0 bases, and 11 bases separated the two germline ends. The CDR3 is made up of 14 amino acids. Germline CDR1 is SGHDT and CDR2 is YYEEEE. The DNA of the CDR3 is TGTGCCAGCAGCCCCTGGGTCCGCTCCTACGAGCAGTACTTC. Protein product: CASSPWVRSYEQYF.

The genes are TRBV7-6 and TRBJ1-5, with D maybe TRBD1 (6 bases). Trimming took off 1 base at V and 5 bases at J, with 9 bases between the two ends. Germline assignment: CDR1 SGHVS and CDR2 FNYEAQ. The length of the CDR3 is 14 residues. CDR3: CASSLVQGHQPQHF. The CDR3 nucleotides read TGTGCCAGCAGCTTAGTACAGGGTCATCAGCCCCAGCATTTT.

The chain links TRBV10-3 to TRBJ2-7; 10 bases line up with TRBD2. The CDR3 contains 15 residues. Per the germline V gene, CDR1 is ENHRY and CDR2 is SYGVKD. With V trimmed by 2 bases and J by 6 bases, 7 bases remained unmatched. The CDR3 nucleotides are TGTGCCATCAGTGAGGGGCCTAGCGGGAGTGGCGAGCAGTACTTC. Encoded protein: CAISEGPSGSGEQYF.

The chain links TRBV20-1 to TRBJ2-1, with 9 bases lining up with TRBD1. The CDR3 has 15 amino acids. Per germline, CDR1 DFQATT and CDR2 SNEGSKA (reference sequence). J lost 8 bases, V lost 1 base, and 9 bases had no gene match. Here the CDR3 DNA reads TGCAGTGCTAGAGTGCCCCGGGACAGGGAGGATGAGCAGTTCTTC. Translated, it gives CSARVPRDREDEQFF.

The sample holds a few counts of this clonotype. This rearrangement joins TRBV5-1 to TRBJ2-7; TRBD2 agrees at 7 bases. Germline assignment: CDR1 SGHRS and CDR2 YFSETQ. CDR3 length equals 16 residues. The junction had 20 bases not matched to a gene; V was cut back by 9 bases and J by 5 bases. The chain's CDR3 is CANPFSGTTPRHEQYF. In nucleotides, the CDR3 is TGCGCCAACCCATTTTCCGGGACTACCCCCAGGCACGAGCAGTACTTC.

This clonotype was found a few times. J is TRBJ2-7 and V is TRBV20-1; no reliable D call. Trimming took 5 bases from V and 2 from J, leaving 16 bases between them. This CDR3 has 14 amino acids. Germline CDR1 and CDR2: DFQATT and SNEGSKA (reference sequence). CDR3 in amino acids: CSASQDDPAYEQYF. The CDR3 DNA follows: TGCAGTGCTTCCCAGGACGACCCGGCCTACGAGCAGTACTTC.

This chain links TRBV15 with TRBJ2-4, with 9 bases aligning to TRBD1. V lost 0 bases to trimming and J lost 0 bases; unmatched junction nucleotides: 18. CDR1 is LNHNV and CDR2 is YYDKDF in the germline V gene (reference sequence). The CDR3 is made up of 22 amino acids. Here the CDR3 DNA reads TGTGCCACCAGCAGAGATCGGGGTTTGGACAGGGGAGCGCCTAAAGCCAAAAACATTCAGTACTTC. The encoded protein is CATSRDRGLDRGAPKAKNIQYF.

The DNA of the CDR3 is TGTGCCAGCAGTTTCCAGGGGAAAGAGACCCAGTACTTC. This codes for CASSFQGKETQYF. The rearrangement links TRBV12-3 or TRBV12-4 to TRBJ2-5, with D tentatively TRBD1 (6 bases). The CDR3 is made up of 13 amino acids. The germline V and J ends were trimmed by 3 bases and 3 bases, with 8 bases remaining between them.

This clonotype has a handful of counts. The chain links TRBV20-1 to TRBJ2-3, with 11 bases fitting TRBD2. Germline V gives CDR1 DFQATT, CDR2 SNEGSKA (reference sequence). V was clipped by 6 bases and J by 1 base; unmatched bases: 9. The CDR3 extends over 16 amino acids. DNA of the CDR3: TGCAGTGCGCCTGATAGCGGGAGGGGCCGCACAGATACGCAGTATTTT. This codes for CSAPDSGRGRTDTQYF.

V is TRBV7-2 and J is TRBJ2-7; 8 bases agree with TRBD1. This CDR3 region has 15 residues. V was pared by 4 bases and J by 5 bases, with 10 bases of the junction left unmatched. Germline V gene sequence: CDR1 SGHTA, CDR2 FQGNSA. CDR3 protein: CASSSRQGQLNEQYF. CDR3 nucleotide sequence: TGTGCCAGCAGCTCCCGACAGGGGCAGCTGAACGAGCAGTACTTC.

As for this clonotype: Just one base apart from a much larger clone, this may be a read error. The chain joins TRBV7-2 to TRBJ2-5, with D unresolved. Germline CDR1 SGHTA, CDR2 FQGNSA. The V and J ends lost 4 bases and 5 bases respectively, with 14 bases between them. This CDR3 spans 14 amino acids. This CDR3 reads CASSSDVGSETQYF. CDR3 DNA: TGTGCCAGCAGCTCCGACGTCGGATCCGAGACCCAGTACTTC.

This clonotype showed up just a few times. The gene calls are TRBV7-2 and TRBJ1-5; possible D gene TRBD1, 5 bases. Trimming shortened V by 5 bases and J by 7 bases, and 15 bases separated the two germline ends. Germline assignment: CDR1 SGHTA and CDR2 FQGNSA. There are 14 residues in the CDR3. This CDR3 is CASSDTGGSQPQHF. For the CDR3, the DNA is TGTGCCAGCAGCGATACCGGGGGTAGCCAGCCCCAGCATTTT. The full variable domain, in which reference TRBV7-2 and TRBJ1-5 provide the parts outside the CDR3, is GAGVSQSPSNKVTEKGKDVELRCDPISGHTALYWYRQSLGQGLEFLIYFQGNSAPDKSGLPSDRFSAERTGGSVSTLTIQRTQQEDSAVYLCASSDTGGSQPQHFGDGTRLSIL.

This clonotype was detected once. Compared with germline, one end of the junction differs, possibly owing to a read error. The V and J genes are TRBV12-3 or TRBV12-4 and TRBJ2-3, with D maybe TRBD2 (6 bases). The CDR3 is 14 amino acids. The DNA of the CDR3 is TGTGCCAGCAACCTACAGGAGGGCACAGATATGCAGTATTTT. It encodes CASNLQEGTDMQYF.

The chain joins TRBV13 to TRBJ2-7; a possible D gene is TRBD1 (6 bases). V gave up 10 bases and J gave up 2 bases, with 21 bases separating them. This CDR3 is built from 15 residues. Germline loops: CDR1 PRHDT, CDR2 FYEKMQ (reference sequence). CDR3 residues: CAIRPGPQGPYEQYF. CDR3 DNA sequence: TGTGCCATCCGACCCGGGCCCCAGGGGCCCTACGAGCAGTACTTC.

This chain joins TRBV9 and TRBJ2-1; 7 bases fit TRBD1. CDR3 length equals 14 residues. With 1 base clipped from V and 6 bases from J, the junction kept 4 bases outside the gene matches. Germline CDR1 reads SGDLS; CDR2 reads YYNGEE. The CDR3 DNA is TGTGCCAGCAGCGTATTTTCAGGGGGCAATGAGCAGTTCTTC. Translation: CASSVFSGGNEQFF.

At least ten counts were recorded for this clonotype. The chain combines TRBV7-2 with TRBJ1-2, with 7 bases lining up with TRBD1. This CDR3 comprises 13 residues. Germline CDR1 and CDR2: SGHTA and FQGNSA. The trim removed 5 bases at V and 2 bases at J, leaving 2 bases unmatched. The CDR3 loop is CASSPDRNYGYTF. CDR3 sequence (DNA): TGTGCCAGCAGCCCGGACAGGAACTATGGCTACACCTTC.

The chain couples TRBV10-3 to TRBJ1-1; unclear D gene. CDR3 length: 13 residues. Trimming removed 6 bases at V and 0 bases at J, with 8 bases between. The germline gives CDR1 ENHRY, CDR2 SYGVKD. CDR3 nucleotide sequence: TGTGCCATCAGGAGATCTGTGAACACTGAAGCTTTCTTT. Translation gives CAIRRSVNTEAFF.

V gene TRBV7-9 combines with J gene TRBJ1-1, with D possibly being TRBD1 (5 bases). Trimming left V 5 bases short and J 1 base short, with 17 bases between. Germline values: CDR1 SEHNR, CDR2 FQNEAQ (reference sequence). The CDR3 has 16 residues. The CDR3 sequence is CASSPIRGEGNTEAFF. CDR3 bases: TGTGCCAGCAGCCCTATAAGAGGGGAAGGGAACACTGAAGCTTTCTTT.